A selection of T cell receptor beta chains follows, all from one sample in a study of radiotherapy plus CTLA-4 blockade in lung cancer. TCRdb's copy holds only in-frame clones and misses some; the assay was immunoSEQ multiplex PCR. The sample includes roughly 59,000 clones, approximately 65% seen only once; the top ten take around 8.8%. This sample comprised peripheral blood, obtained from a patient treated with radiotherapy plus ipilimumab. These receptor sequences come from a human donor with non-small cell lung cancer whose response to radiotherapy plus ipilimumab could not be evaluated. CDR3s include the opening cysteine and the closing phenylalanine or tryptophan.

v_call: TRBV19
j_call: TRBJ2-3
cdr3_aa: CASSVVGADTQYF

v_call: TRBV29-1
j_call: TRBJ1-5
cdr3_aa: CSVEDGGTGNQPQHF

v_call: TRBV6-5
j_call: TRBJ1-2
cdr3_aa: CASNKPGQGADGYTF

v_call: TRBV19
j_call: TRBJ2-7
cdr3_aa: CASSIVGQGSYEQYF

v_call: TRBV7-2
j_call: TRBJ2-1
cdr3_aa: CASSLRLAGYEQFF

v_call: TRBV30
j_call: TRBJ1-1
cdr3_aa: CAWGQGTEAFF

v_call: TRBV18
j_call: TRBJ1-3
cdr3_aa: CASSPDTGSGNTIYF

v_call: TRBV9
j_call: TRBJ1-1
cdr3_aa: CASSAQGIELGEAFF

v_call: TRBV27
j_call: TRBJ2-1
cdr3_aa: CASSLVQGANEQFF

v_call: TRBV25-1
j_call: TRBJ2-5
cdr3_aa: CASSVGDRGTRETQYF

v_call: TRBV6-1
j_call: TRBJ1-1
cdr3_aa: CASSEQGITEAFF

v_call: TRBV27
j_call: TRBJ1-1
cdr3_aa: CASSLRRASTEAFF

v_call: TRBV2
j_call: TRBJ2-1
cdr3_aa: CASSFSVNNYNEQFF

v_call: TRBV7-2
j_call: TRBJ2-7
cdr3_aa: CASSKDRNYEQYF

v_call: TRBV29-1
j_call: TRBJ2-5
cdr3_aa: CSVVLGVWETQYF

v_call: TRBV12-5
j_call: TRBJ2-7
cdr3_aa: CASGLVTVLYEQYF

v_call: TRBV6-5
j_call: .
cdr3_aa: CASSFTGTGAEQYF

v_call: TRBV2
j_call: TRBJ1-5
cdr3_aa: CASSTDSNQPQHF

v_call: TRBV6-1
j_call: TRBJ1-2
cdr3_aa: CASSEPYRADYGYTF

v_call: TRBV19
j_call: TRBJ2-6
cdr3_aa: CASSIGQVTGANVLTF

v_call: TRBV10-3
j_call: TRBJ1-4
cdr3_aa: CAIRGVGEKLFF

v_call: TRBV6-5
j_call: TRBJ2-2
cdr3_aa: CASSYTLTGNTGELFF

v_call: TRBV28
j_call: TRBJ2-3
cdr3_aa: CASTDSTDTQYF

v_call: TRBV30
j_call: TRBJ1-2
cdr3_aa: CAWSVGQPNYGYTF

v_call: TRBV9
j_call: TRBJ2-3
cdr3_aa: CASSDIGLAGADTQYF

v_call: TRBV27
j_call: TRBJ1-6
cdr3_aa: CASSFSLRDLRSPLHF

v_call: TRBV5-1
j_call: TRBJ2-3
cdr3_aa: CASSFSAVSSTDTQYF

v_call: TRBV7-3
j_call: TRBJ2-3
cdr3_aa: CASSFPLTDTQYF

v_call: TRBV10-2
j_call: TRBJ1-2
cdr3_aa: CASSEAGQRTYGYTF

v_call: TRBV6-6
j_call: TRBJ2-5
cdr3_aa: CASSLSGGRQETQYF

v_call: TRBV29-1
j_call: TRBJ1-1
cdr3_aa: CSVGRTEAFF

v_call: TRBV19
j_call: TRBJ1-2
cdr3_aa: CATPRQGATPNYGYTF

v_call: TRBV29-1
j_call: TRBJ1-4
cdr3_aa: CSGQGSNEKLFF

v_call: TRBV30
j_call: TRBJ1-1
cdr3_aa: CAWSGIGEVNEAFF

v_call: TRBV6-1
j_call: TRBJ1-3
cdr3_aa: CASRTGVGNTIYF

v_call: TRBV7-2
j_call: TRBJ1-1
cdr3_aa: CASSLVGGPGNTEAFF

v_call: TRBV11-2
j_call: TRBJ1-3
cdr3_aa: CASSFRLFSGNTIYF

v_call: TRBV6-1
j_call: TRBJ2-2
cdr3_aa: CASSFTGELFF

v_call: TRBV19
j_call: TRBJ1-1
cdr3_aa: CASSSRGRDMNTEAFF

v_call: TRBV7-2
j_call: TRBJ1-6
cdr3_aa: CASSLVGQGGSPLHF